Detailed here is one T cell receptor (beta chain). The sample originates from a study of blood T cell repertoires in COVID-19. The wider study: Material from acute and convalescent COVID-19 was sourced from the United States, Italy and Spain. T cells, B-cell-depleted T cells, or PBMCs supplied cDNA or gDNA.

Germline-derived CDR1 and CDR2 are LGHNA and YNFKEQ. The length of the CDR3 is 13 residues. V lost 1 base to trimming and J lost 6 bases, with 9 bases between them. As processed by the authors: Researchers report that nucleated cell counts were estimated from reference gene primer amplification. Method: immunoSEQ multiplex PCR; TCRdb's copy keeps in-frame clones and lacks some. V, J and clone size derive from that table, while D and trimming were established from the DNA sequence. The repertoire holds over 60,000 clones, with more than 80% as singletons. The genes are TRBV4-2 and TRBJ1-2; D uncertain. Sequenced material: peripheral blood. The clonotype was recovered from a woman aged 80 or over with active or convalescent COVID-19. In DNA form, the CDR3 reads TGTGCCAGCAGCCAAGGATCCGGGGATGGCTACACCTTC. Encoded protein: CASSQGSGDGYTF.